Below are 23 T cell receptor beta chains sequenced from a single sample in a study of T cell responses to AZD1222 COVID-19 vaccine. Assay used: immunoSEQ multiplex PCR; TCRdb lists only in-frame clones, some missing. The sample consists of some 160,000 clones, more than 85% of them appearing once. Sample: peripheral blood, taken on day 0 of AZD1222 vaccination. These receptor sequences come from an adult in good health.

The chain carries TRBV25-1 and TRBJ1-4; unclear D gene. V was trimmed by 5 bases and J by 5 bases, leaving 15 bases between them. The CDR3 covers 15 residues. CDR1 is MGHDK and CDR2 is SYGVNS in the germline V gene. The CDR3 is CASSKAVLRNEKLFF. The CDR3 nucleotides are TGTGCCAGCAGTAAAGCAGTACTGAGAAATGAAAAACTGTTTTTT.

This clone was seen a single time. V usage is TRBV5-1 and J usage is TRBJ2-7; 11 bases fit TRBD2. CDR3 length: 18 amino acids. After removal of 4 bases from V and 0 bases from J, the junction contained 12 bases not matched to a gene. The germline gives CDR1 SGHRS, CDR2 YFSETQ. The CDR3 spells CASSHRKGLAGFSYEQYF. The CDR3 region has the DNA TGCGCCAGCAGCCACCGGAAAGGACTAGCGGGCTTCTCCTACGAGCAGTACTTC.

V is TRBV6-2 or TRBV6-3 and J is TRBJ1-1, with 8 bases that match TRBD1. CDR3 length: 13 amino acids. The V and J ends lost 4 bases and 4 bases, in that order; junction bases with no gene match: 2. Germline V gives CDR1 MNHEY, CDR2 SVGEGT. The CDR3: CASSLTGGTEAFF. CDR3 bases: TGTGCCAGCAGTTTAACAGGGGGCACTGAAGCTTTCTTT.

This clone occurred once. This chain links TRBV10-2 with TRBJ1-5; D not resolved. The CDR3 spans 14 residues. V lost 0 bases to trimming and J lost 4 bases, with 7 bases between them. Germline V gene sequence: CDR1 WSHSY, CDR2 SAAADI. The CDR3 region is CASSESLGNQPQHF. Written as DNA, the CDR3 is TGCGCCAGCAGTGAGTCGCTGGGTAATCAGCCCCAGCATTTT.

J is TRBJ2-1 and V is TRBV18; TRBD2 matches 12 bases. With V trimmed by 3 bases and J by 5 bases, 2 bases remained unmatched. The CDR3 spans 15 residues. Per germline, CDR1 KGHSH and CDR2 LQKENI. CDR3 region: CASSPRTSGDNEQFF. As DNA, the CDR3 is TGTGCCAGCTCACCGAGGACTAGCGGGGACAATGAGCAGTTCTTC.

This CDR3 reads CASSLVPGPLNTEAFF. The CDR3 nucleotides read TGCGCCAGCAGCTTGGTCCCCGGACCCCTGAACACTGAAGCTTTCTTT. The chain recombines TRBV5-1 with TRBJ1-1; D is unresolved. The CDR3 contains 16 residues. CDR1 and CDR2 (germline): SGHRS, YFSETQ. V lost 0 bases and J 0 bases, leaving 12 bases between the germline ends.

The chain uses TRBV2 and TRBJ1-4; D gene uncertain. The CDR3 sequence is 13 residues long. V lost 8 bases, J lost 7 bases, and 14 bases lay in between. The germline V gene encodes CDR1 SNHLY and CDR2 FYNNEI. In DNA form, the CDR3 reads TGTGCCAGCTCGCCTGACCGTGGTGAAAAACTGTTTTTT. Its protein is CASSPDRGEKLFF.

The count of this clone is one. The V call is TRBV7-8, the J call TRBJ1-1; TRBD1 matches 7 bases. CDR3 length equals 13 residues. Germline trimming cut 1 base from V and 4 bases from J; bases unmatched to any gene: 0. Per the germline V gene, CDR1 is SGHVS and CDR2 is FQNEAQ. Here the CDR3 reads CASSLGTGTEAFF. For the CDR3, the DNA is TGTGCCAGCAGCTTAGGGACAGGCACTGAAGCTTTCTTT.

The V gene is TRBV18, the J gene TRBJ1-3; D uncertain. V lost 2 bases and J 0 bases, leaving 8 bases between the germline ends. Germline V gives CDR1 KGHSH, CDR2 LQKENI. CDR3 length: 15 amino acids. CDR3: CASSPVASSGNTIYF. Here the CDR3 DNA reads TGTGCCAGCTCACCAGTAGCCAGCTCTGGAAACACCATATATTTT.

The V and J genes are TRBV18 and TRBJ1-1; D is possibly TRBD1 (5 bases). Trimming stripped 3 bases from V and 4 bases from J, with 12 bases between. Germline V CDR1 and CDR2: KGHSH, LQKENI. This CDR3 has 14 amino acids. This chain's CDR3 is CASSPSLGRTEAFF. Written as DNA, the CDR3 is TGTGCCAGCTCACCCTCCCTGGGGCGCACTGAAGCTTTCTTT.

This chain links TRBV7-2 with TRBJ1-5; D unclear. The CDR3 is made up of 13 amino acids. Trimming stripped 3 bases from V and 5 bases from J, with 8 bases between. CDR1 is SGHTA, CDR2 FQGNSA, per germline. As DNA, the CDR3 is TGTGCCAGCAGCTTGTCGGGTGATCAGCCCCAGCATTTT. Residues: CASSLSGDQPQHF.

V usage is TRBV5-6 and J usage is TRBJ1-1; D is unclear. The CDR3 covers 14 residues. The ends were cut back, 3 bases at V and 2 bases at J, with 11 bases in the middle. The germline V gene encodes CDR1 SGHDT and CDR2 YYEEEE. CDR3 nucleotide sequence: TGTGCCAGCAGCTCACCGGGAGCAAACACTGAAGCTTTCTTT. Protein: CASSSPGANTEAFF.

The chain is built from TRBV6-5 and TRBJ2-2; TRBD2 might be the D (5 bases). Trimming removed 7 bases at V and 1 base at J, with 7 bases between. CDR3 length equals 13 residues. The V gene's germline CDR1 is MNHEY and CDR2 SVGAGI. In DNA, the CDR3 is TGTGCCAGCATTGCGGGGAACACCGGGGAGCTGTTTTTT. Its translation: CASIAGNTGELFF.

V and J are TRBV5-4 and TRBJ2-2; D might be TRBD1 or TRBD2, each matching 5 bases. CDR1 and CDR2 from the germline V gene are SGHNT and YYREEE (reference sequence). The CDR3 sequence is 14 residues long. V was clipped by 5 bases and J by 4 bases, with 12 bases between them. The CDR3 loop reads CASRLIGTTGELFF. In DNA, the CDR3 is TGTGCCAGCAGGTTGATAGGGACCACCGGGGAGCTGTTTTTT.

This clone was seen a single time. This chain uses TRBV11-3 with TRBJ2-3; 7 bases fit TRBD1. The CDR3 is made up of 15 amino acids. The V and J ends lost 1 base and 3 bases, in that order; junction bases with no gene match: 4. Germline loops: CDR1 SGHNT, CDR2 YENEEA. The chain's CDR3 is CASSLGQGETDTQYF. CDR3 in DNA: TGTGCCAGCAGCTTAGGACAGGGCGAAACAGATACGCAGTATTTT.

V gene TRBV27 combines with J gene TRBJ2-3; D unresolved. V shed 2 bases and J shed 2 bases, with 14 bases lying between them. The CDR3 extends over 16 amino acids. Germline CDR1 is MNHEY and CDR2 is SMNVEV (reference sequence). Here the CDR3 DNA reads TGTGCCAGCAGTTTAACCCGCCCAGTTGCCACAGATACGCAGTATTTT. Residues: CASSLTRPVATDTQYF.

This sequence joins TRBV3-1 (or the pseudogene TRBV3-2) and TRBJ1-5; the D gene is possibly TRBD1 (6 bases). This CDR3 is built from 16 residues. V lost 6 bases and J lost 5, with 20 bases in between. Germline lookup yields CDR1 LGHDT and CDR2 YNNKEL (reference sequence). The CDR3 sequence: CASRPTGKWQDQPQHF. The DNA of the CDR3 is TGTGCCAGCAGGCCCACAGGGAAATGGCAGGATCAGCCCCAGCATTTT.

The gene calls are TRBV14 and TRBJ2-3, with 8 positions matching TRBD1. The V and J ends lost 0 bases and 7 bases, in that order; junction bases with no gene match: 6. This CDR3 is built from 15 residues. Germline CDR1 and CDR2: SGHDN and FVKESK. The chain's CDR3 is CASSQETGGSNTQYF. The CDR3 nucleotides read TGTGCCAGCAGCCAAGAAACAGGGGGTAGTAATACGCAGTATTTT.

This chain joins TRBV21-1 and TRBJ2-7. TRBV21-1 is a pseudogene locus. The length of the CDR3 is 17 residues. The CDR3 coding sequence is TGTGCCAGCAGCAAAGTCCCCCCTGTTGGACCCCCGAGGGAGCAGTACTTC. Residues: CASSKVPPVGPPREQYF.

The chain links TRBV18 to TRBJ2-7; either TRBD1 or TRBD2 may fit D (7 bases each). CDR3 length: 15 amino acids. Trimming removed 2 bases from V and 1 base from J, with 12 bases in between. Germline V gives CDR1 KGHSH, CDR2 LQKENI. The CDR3 sequence is CASSPGQGGSYEQYF. Here the CDR3 DNA reads TGTGCCAGCTCACCAGGGCAGGGGGGGTCCTACGAGCAGTACTTC.

V usage is TRBV5-1 and J usage is TRBJ1-2; D unresolved. CDR1 is SGHRS, CDR2 YFSETQ, per germline. CDR3 length equals 14 residues. The V end was cut by 0 bases, the J end by 4 bases, with 10 bases between. The DNA for the CDR3 is TGCGCCAGCAGCTTGGATGGGTCCGTCTATGGCTACACCTTC. It codes for CASSLDGSVYGYTF.

The genes are TRBV15 and TRBJ2-7, with 16 positions matching TRBD2. CDR1 and CDR2 (germline): LNHNV, YYDKDF (reference sequence). The CDR3 is 18 residues long. V lost 5 bases, J lost 0 bases, and 7 bases stayed unmatched. DNA of the CDR3: TGTGCCACCAGCCGGGGACTAGCGGGGGGGCTGGACTCCTACGAGCAGTACTTC. It translates to CATSRGLAGGLDSYEQYF.

The rearrangement links TRBV10-2 to TRBJ1-6; D not certain. V lost 0 bases, J lost 7 bases, and 4 bases lay in between. Germline V gives CDR1 WSHSY, CDR2 SAAADI. The CDR3 runs 13 residues. The CDR3 sequence: CASSESPNSPLHF. The CDR3 coding sequence is TGCGCCAGCAGTGAGTCTCCCAATTCACCCCTCCACTTT.